A selection of T cell receptor beta chains follows, all from one sample in a study of blood T cell repertoires in COVID-19. Sequenced by immunoSEQ multiplex PCR; TCRdb stores in-frame clones only, minus some. The sample contains about 250,000 clones, approximately 83% of which appear only once. The sample comprised peripheral blood. The receptors derive from a person between 65 and 80 years old with COVID-19, enrolled during active disease. CDR3s include the opening cysteine and the closing phenylalanine or tryptophan. The D gene is left open where the match is weak. The size entry is marked missing in some rows and otherwise reads once, few, many or a size class.

v_gene	j_gene	d_gene	abundance	CDR3nt	CDR3aa
TRBV14	TRBJ2-7	TRBD2	.	TGTGCCAGCAGCCATCCCAGTCCCGGACTAGCGGGTCCCGAGCAGTACTTC	CASSHPSPGLAGPEQYF
TRBV28	TRBJ1-4	TRBD1	.	TGTGCCAGCAGGAGGACAGGGTCCGGGGAAAAACTGTTTTTT	CASRRTGSGEKLFF
TRBV7-3	TRBJ1-6	.	.	TGTGCCAGCAGCTTAACGCCGCAGGTTGGGTCACCCCTCCACTTT	CASSLTPQVGSPLHF
TRBV9	TRBJ2-2	.	.	TGTGCCAGCAGCCCCCGACTGCGGGATGTAACCGGGGAGCTGTTTTTT	CASSPRLRDVTGELFF
TRBV18	TRBJ2-3	TRBD1	.	TGTGCCAGCTCACCAAGGAGACAGGGGGCCTCAGATACGCAGTATTTT	CASSPRRQGASDTQYF
TRBV28	TRBJ1-1	.	.	TGTGCCAGCTGCATCGGGAACACTGAAGCTTTCTTT	CASCIGNTEAFF
TRBV7-2	TRBJ2-3	TRBD2	.	TGTGCCAGCAGGGGACTGGCGGGAGGGCCTGGAGATACGCAGTATTTT	CASRGLAGGPGDTQYF
TRBV10-1	TRBJ2-7	TRBD2	.	TGCGCCAGCAGGGGGGCGGGACTAGCGGGAGTCCCCCCTGACTACGAGCAGTACTTC	CASRGAGLAGVPPDYEQYF
TRBV19	TRBJ2-1	TRBD2	.	TGTGCCAGTAGTATTTTTAGCTCGGCGGGGGTAACCTACAATGAGCAGTTCTTC	CASSIFSSAGVTYNEQFF
TRBV28	TRBJ1-1	TRBD1	.	TGTGCCAGCAGTCCTTTAATTCGGACAGGCGAAGCTTTCTTT	CASSPLIRTGEAFF
TRBV27	TRBJ1-3	.	.	TGTGCCAGCAGCCCTCAAGTGAGCTTAACTGGAAACACCATATATTTT	CASSPQVSLTGNTIYF
TRBV3-1/TRBV3-2	TRBJ2-1	TRBD2	.	TGTGCCAGCAGCCAAGCGGCTAGCGGCTCCTACAATGAGCAGTTCTTC	CASSQAASGSYNEQFF
TRBV29-1	TRBJ2-7	.	.	TGCAGCGTTGATGCGGGTGAGAGCACCTACGAGCAGTACTTC	CSVDAGESTYEQYF
TRBV9	TRBJ1-1	TRBD1	.	TGTGCCAGCAGCACCCGAGGGGGCTCGAACACTGAAGCTTTCTTT	CASSTRGGSNTEAFF
TRBV14	TRBJ1-6	TRBD1	.	TGTGCCAGCAGCCGGGACAGCTTTAATTCACCCCTCCACTTT	CASSRDSFNSPLHF
TRBV5-1	TRBJ2-7	TRBD1	.	TGCGCCAGCAGCCCCCGACAGGGTCCCCACGAGCAGTACTTC	CASSPRQGPHEQYF
TRBV4-2	TRBJ2-7	TRBD2	.	TGTGCCAGCAGCCAGGAAGGACTAGCGGGAGCCTACGAGCAGTACTTC	CASSQEGLAGAYEQYF
TRBV15	TRBJ2-3	TRBD2	.	TGTGCCACCAGCAGCGGGGGGTATAATACGCAGTATTTT	CATSSGGYNTQYF
TRBV3-1/TRBV3-2	TRBJ2-5	.	.	TGTGCCAGCAGCCAAACTCAAGGGGACCAAGAGACCCAGTACTTC	CASSQTQGDQETQYF
TRBV27	TRBJ1-2	.	.	TGTGCCAGCAGTTCCGAGGGAAACTATGGCTACACCTTC	CASSSEGNYGYTF
TRBV3-1/TRBV3-2	TRBJ2-3	TRBD1	once	TGTGCCAGCAGTCAAGGGGGCGAAGTCACGCAGTATTTT	CASSQGGEVTQYF
TRBV24-1	TRBJ1-1	.	.	TGTGCCACCAGTTTGGGAGATGGCACTGAAGCTTTCTTT	CATSLGDGTEAFF
TRBV2	TRBJ1-2	.	.	TGTGCCAGCAGTGAAGTTCGGCCGGGTGGCTACACCTTC	CASSEVRPGGYTF
TRBV6-2/TRBV6-3	TRBJ2-1	.	.	TGTGCCAGCAGTTCCAGGATCGAAATCCAGCGGAATGAGCAGTTCTTC	CASSSRIEIQRNEQFF
TRBV6-1	TRBJ2-7	.	.	TGTGCCAGCAGTGCTCTGGCAGGACATCGAACCTACGAGCAGTACTTC	CASSALAGHRTYEQYF
TRBV7-2	TRBJ1-2	.	.	TGTGCCAGCAGCCCCCTAGGTGTAAACTATGGCTACACCTTC	CASSPLGVNYGYTF
TRBV3-1/TRBV3-2	TRBJ1-2	.	.	TGTGCCAGCAGCCGCCCCCAGGGTGTTAATGGCTACACCTTC	CASSRPQGVNGYTF
TRBV18	TRBJ1-4	.	.	TGTCGACGAGAGGGGGCAACTAATGAAAAACTGTTTTTT	CRREGATNEKLFF
TRBV9	TRBJ1-3	TRBD1	.	TGTGCCAGCAGCGTGCAGGGGGACACCATATATTTT	CASSVQGDTIYF
TRBV5-1	TRBJ2-5	TRBD1	.	TGCGCCAGCAGCATCTTCTCAGGGGGCGGCCCGCAAGAGACCCAGTACTTC	CASSIFSGGGPQETQYF
TRBV19	TRBJ1-4	.	.	TGTGCCAGTAGAGACAGTGCAACTAATGAAAAACTGTTTTTT	CASRDSATNEKLFF
TRBV10-3	TRBJ1-5	.	.	TGTGCCATCAAGTTGGAGACCGATTTACAGCATTTT	CAIKLETDLQHF
TRBV19	TRBJ2-1	TRBD2	.	TGTGGATCGGCGGGAGGGCCACATGAGCAGTTCTTC	CGSAGGPHEQFF
TRBV5-5	TRBJ1-5	.	.	TGTGCCAGCAGCTTAGACACTTTTATCCATCAGCCCCAGCATTTT	CASSLDTFIHQPQHF
TRBV4-3	TRBJ1-2	.	few	TGCGCCAGCAGCCAAGATCCCCTCGGTACTGGCTACACCTTC	CASSQDPLGTGYTF
TRBV7-2	TRBJ2-1	TRBD2	.	TGTGCCAGCAGCTGGAGCGGGAAGGGAGACAATGAGCAGTTCTTC	CASSWSGKGDNEQFF
TRBV6-2/TRBV6-3	TRBJ1-5	TRBD1	.	TGTGCCAGCAGCCCGACAGGGGGCGCGGGCAGTCAGCCCCAGCATTTT	CASSPTGGAGSQPQHF
TRBV7-9	TRBJ2-1	TRBD1	.	TGTGCCATCAAACGGACAGGGCGGCATGAGCAGTTCTTC	CAIKRTGRHEQFF
TRBV4-3	TRBJ2-2	.	.	TGCGCCAGCAGCCGACTAGAGGCCGGGGAGCTGTTTTTT	CASSRLEAGELFF
TRBV23-1	TRBJ2-7	TRBD1	.	TGCGCCAGCAGTCAATTCCCCATTAGACCGGGACAGGGCCCCCACGAGCAGTACTTC	CASSQFPIRPGQGPHEQYF
TRBV9	TRBJ2-2	TRBD2	.	TGTGCCAGCAGCGTATTGGGACTAGCGGGGGGGAACACCGGGGAGCTGTTTTTT	CASSVLGLAGGNTGELFF
TRBV30	TRBJ2-3	TRBD2	.	TGTGCCTGGAGACCCGGTCTAGCGGGAGTTCCAGATACGCAGTATTTT	CAWRPGLAGVPDTQYF
TRBV5-1	TRBJ2-7	.	.	TGCGCCAGCCTACGCCAGGGGTTCGAGCAGTACTTC	CASLRQGFEQYF
TRBV6-2/TRBV6-3	TRBJ2-2	.	.	TGTGCCAGCAGTCCCGGGACCGGGGAGCTGTTTTTT	CASSPGTGELFF
TRBV21-1	TRBJ2-7	.	once	TGTGCCAGCAGCCCCCTGGAGGCCAGTCCCTACGAGCAGTACTTC	CASSPLEASPYEQYF
TRBV2	TRBJ2-1	.	.	TGTGCCAGCAGTGAAGGGCCTCTGCGGGTGTACAATGAGCAGTTCTTC	CASSEGPLRVYNEQFF
TRBV3-1/TRBV3-2	TRBJ1-1	.	.	TGTGCCAGCACCAACACAGAGAACACTGAAGCTTTCTTT	CASTNTENTEAFF